Here is one T cell receptor beta chain with its context. Antigen specificity is unknown. TCRdb's copy holds only in-frame clones and misses some; the assay was immunoSEQ multiplex PCR. The table lists hundreds of thousands of clones, over 90% of them singletons, with roughly 5.8% in the top ten. Time point defined: blood from clinic visit 5 months post-surgery; TSC patient then seizure free. The sequenced cases were selected for having the highest brain T cell transcript signatures. Patients received at least one anti-epileptic drug before surgery. The data were taken from a study of brain T cells in children with intractable seizures. Study-wide points: Viral specificity was inferred only from CDR3 similarity; HCMV serostatus was unknown. Pre- and post-surgery blood differed in depth, so pre-surgery absences may be undersampling.

CDR1 and CDR2 (germline): SNHLY, FYNNEI. The CDR3 covers 13 residues. Trimming removed 4 bases from V and 8 bases from J, with 14 bases in between. The TCR sequence derives from a boy under three years old with tuberous sclerosis and intractable seizures. This chain joins TRBV2 and TRBJ1-1; D ambiguous. This specimen was peripheral blood, taken more than 4 months after surgery. As DNA, the CDR3 is TGTGCCAGCAGTGTACTAAGGGAGCGAGAAGCTTTCTTT. Amino acid sequence: CASSVLREREAFF.